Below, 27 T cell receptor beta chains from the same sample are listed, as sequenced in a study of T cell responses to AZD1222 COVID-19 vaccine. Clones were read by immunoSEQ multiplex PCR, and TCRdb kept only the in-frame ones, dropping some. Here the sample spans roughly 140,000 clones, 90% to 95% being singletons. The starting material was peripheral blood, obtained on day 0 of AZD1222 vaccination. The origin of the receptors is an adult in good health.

CDR3 DNA sequence: TGTGCCAGCAGCCTAAGGGGAGGGGGCGCCTACGAGCAGTACTTC. The encoded protein is CASSLRGGGAYEQYF. This rearrangement joins TRBV7-2 to TRBJ2-7, with D perhaps matching TRBD1 or TRBD2 (7 bases each). V was clipped by 5 bases and J by 2 bases, with 16 bases between them. This CDR3 is built from 15 residues. CDR1 is SGHTA and CDR2 is FQGNSA in the germline V gene.

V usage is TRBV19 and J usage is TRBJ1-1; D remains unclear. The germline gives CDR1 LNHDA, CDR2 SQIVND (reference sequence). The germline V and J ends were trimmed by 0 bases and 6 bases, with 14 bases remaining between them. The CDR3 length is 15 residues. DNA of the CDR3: TGTGCCAGTAGTATAGAGGGCCCGCCAAGCGCTGAAGCTTTCTTT. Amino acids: CASSIEGPPSAEAFF. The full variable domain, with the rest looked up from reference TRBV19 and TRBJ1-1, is DGGITQSPKYLFRKEGQNVTLSCEQNLNHDAMYWYRQDPGQGLRLIYYSQIVNDFQKGDIAEGYSVSREKKESFPLTVTSAQKNPTAFYLCASSIEGPPSAEAFFGQGTRLTVV.

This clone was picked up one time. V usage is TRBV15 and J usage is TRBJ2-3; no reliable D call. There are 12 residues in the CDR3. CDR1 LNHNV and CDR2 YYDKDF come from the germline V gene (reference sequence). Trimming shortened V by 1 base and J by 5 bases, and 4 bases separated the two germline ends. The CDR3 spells CATSRVEDTQYF. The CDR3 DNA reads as TGTGCCACCAGCAGAGTTGAAGATACGCAGTATTTT.

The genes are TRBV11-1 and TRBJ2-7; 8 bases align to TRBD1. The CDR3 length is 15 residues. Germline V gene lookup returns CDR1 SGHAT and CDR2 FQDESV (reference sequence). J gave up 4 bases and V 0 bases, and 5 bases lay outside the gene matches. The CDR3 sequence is CASSLAGTGPYEQYF. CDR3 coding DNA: TGTGCCAGCAGCTTAGCCGGGACAGGTCCTTACGAGCAGTACTTC.

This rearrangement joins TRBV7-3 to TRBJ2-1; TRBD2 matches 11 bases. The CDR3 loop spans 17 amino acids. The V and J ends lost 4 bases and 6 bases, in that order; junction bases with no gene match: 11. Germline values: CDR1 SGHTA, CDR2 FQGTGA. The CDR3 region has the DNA TGTGCCAGCAGCTCGAAACTAGCGGGAGAGGGCTCCAATGAGCAGTTCTTC. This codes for CASSSKLAGEGSNEQFF.

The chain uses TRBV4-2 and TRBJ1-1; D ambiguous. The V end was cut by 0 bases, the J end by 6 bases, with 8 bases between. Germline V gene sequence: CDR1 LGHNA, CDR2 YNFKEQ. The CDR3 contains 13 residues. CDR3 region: CASSQDRIAEAFF. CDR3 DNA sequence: TGTGCCAGCAGCCAAGACCGGATAGCTGAAGCTTTCTTT.

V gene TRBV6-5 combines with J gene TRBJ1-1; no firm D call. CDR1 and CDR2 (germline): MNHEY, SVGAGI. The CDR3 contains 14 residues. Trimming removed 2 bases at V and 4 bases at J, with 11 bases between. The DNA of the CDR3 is TGTGCCAGCAGTTACACGAGAGGCGTCACTGAAGCTTTCTTT. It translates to CASSYTRGVTEAFF.

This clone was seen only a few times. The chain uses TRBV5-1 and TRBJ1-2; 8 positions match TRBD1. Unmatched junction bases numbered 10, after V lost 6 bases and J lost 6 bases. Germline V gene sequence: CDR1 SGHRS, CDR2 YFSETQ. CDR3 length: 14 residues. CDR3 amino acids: CASNPGQGLDGYTF. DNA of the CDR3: TGCGCCAGCAACCCTGGACAGGGTTTAGATGGCTACACCTTC. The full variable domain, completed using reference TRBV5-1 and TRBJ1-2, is KAGVTQTPRYLIKTRGQQVTLSCSPISGHRSVSWYQQTPGQGLQFLFEYFSETQRNKGNFPGRFSGRQFSNSRSEMNVSTLELGDSALYLCASNPGQGLDGYTFGSGTRLTVV.

In DNA form, the CDR3 reads TGTGCCAGCAGCTTAGGGGGTTTCGACTATGGCTACACCTTC. Translated, it gives CASSLGGFDYGYTF. The chain couples TRBV7-8 to TRBJ1-2; no firm D call. CDR3 length equals 14 residues. Germline V gene data show CDR1 as SGHVS and CDR2 as FQNEAQ. V was cut by 1 base and J by 3 bases, with 9 bases left in between.

As DNA, the CDR3 is TGTGCCAGCAGCTTCGGGGACAGGGGTGTTGAAAAACTGTTTTTT. Translating gives CASSFGDRGVEKLFF. V usage is TRBV11-2 and J usage is TRBJ1-4; 10 nucleotides agree with TRBD1. With 3 bases clipped from V and 7 bases from J, the junction kept 5 bases outside the gene matches. Germline V gene sequence: CDR1 SGHAT, CDR2 FQNNGV. This CDR3 has 15 residues.

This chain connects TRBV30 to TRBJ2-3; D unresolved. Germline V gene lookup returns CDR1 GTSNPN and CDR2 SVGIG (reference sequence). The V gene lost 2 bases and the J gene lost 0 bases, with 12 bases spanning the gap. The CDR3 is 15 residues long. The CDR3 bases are TGTGCCTGGAGTTGGACGTCCGCTAGCACAGATACGCAGTATTTT. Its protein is CAWSWTSASTDTQYF.

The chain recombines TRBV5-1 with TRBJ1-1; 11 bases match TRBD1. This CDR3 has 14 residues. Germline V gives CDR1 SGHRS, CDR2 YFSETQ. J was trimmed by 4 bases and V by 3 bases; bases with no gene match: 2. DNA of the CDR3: TGCGCCAGCAGCTCCGGGACAGGGGGCACTGAAGCTTTCTTT. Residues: CASSSGTGGTEAFF. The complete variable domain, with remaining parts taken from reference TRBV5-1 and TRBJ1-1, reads KAGVTQTPRYLIKTRGQQVTLSCSPISGHRSVSWYQQTPGQGLQFLFEYFSETQRNKGNFPGRFSGRQFSNSRSEMNVSTLELGDSALYLCASSSGTGGTEAFFGQGTRLTVV.

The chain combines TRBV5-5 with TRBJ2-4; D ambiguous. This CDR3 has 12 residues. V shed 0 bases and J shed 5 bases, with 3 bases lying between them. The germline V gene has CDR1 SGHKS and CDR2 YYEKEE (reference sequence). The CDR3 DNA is TGTGCCAGCAGCTTGGCAGAAAACATTCAGTACTTC. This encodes CASSLAENIQYF.

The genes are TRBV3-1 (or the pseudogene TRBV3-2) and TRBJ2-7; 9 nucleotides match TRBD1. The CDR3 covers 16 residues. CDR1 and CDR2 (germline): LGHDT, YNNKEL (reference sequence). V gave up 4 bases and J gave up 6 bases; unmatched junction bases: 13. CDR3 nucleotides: TGTGCCAGCAGCCGACAGGGGGACCGAGGGAGTGTCGAGCAGTACTTC. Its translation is CASSRQGDRGSVEQYF.

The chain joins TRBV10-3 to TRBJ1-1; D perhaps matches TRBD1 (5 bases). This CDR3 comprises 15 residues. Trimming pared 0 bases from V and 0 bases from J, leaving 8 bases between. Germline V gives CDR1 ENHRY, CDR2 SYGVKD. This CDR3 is CAISESKTVNTEAFF. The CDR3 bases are TGTGCCATCAGTGAGTCTAAGACAGTGAACACTGAAGCTTTCTTT.

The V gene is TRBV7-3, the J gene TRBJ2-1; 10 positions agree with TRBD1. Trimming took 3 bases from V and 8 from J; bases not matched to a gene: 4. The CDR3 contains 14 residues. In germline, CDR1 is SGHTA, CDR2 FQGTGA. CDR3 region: CASSLTGGFYEQFF. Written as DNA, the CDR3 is TGTGCCAGCAGCTTGACAGGGGGCTTCTATGAGCAGTTCTTC.

The CDR3: CASSQGLESSYEQYF. In nucleotides, the CDR3 is TGTGCCAGCAGCCAAGGGCTGGAAAGCTCCTACGAGCAGTACTTC. The chain employs TRBV3-1 (or the pseudogene TRBV3-2) and TRBJ2-7; no definite D call. V lost 1 base and J lost 0, with 10 bases in between. The CDR3 spans 15 residues. Germline V gene data show CDR1 as LGHDT and CDR2 as YNNKEL (reference sequence).

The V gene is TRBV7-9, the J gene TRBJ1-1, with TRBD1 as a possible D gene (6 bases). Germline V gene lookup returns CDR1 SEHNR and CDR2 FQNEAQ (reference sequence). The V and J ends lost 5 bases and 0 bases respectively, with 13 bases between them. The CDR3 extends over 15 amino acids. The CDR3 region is CASSPLRGLNTEAFF. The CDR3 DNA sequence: TGTGCCAGCAGCCCGCTCAGGGGTCTGAACACTGAAGCTTTCTTT.

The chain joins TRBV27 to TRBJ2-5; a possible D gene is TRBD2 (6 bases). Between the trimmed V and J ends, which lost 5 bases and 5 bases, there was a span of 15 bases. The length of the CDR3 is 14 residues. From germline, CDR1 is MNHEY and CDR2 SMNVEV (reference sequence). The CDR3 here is CASSLGRGMETQYF. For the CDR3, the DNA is TGTGCCAGCAGTCTTGGACGGGGGATGGAGACCCAGTACTTC.

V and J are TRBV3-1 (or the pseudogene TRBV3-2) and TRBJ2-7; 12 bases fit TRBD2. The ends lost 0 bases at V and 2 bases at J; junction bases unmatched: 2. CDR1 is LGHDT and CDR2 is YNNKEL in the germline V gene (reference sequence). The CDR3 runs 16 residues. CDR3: CASSQDGLAGTYEQYF. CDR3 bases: TGTGCCAGCAGCCAAGACGGACTAGCGGGAACCTACGAGCAGTACTTC.

The CDR3 nucleotides are TGTGCCAGCAGTGAAGACACAGATACGCAGTATTTT. Protein product: CASSEDTDTQYF. The chain joins TRBV2 to TRBJ2-3; D is unresolved. This CDR3 region has 12 residues. Between the trimmed V and J ends, which lost 1 base and 2 bases, there was a span of 1 base. CDR1 and CDR2 (germline): SNHLY, FYNNEI.

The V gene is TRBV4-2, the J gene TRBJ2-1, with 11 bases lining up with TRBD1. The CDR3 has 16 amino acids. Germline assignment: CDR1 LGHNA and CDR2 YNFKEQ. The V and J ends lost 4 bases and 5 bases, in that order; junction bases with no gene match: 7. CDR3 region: CASSRARDRGDNEQFF. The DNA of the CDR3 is TGTGCCAGCAGCCGAGCCCGGGACAGGGGGGACAATGAGCAGTTCTTC.

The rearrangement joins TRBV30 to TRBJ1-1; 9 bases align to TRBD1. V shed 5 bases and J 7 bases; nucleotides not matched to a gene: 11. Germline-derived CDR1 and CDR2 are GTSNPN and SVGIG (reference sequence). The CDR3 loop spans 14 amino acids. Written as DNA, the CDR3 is TGTGCCTGGGGATTAACAGGGGGCGCAGATGAAGCTTTCTTT. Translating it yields CAWGLTGGADEAFF.

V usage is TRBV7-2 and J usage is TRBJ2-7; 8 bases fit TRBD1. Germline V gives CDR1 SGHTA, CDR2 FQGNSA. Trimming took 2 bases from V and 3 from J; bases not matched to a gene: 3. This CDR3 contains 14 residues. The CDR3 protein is CASSLIQGGYEQYF. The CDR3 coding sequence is TGTGCCAGCAGCTTAATACAGGGGGGCTACGAGCAGTACTTC. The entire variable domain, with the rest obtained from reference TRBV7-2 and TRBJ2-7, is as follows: GAGVSQSPSNKVTEKGKDVELRCDPISGHTALYWYRQSLGQGLEFLIYFQGNSAPDKSGLPSDRFSAERTGGSVSTLTIQRTQQEDSAVYLCASSLIQGGYEQYFGPGTRLTVT.

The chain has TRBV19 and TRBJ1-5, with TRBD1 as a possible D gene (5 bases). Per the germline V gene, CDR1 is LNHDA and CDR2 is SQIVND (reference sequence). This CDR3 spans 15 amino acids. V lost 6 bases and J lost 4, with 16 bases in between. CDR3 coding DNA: TGTGCCAGTAGCTCATCCGGGGGGGGTAATCAGCCCCAGCATTTT. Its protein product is CASSSSGGGNQPQHF.

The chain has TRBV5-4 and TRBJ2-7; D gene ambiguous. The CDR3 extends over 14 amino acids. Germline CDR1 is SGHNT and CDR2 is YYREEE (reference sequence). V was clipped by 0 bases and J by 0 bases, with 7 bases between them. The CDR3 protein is CASSLDLSSYEQYF. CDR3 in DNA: TGTGCCAGCAGCTTGGACCTTTCCTCCTACGAGCAGTACTTC.

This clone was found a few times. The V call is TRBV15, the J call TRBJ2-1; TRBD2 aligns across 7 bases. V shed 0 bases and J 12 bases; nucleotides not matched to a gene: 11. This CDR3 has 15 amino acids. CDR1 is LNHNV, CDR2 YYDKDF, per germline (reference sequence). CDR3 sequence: CATSRETGLAAGQFF. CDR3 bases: TGTGCCACCAGCAGAGAGACTGGGCTAGCGGCAGGGCAGTTCTTC.